This T cell receptor beta chain came from a study of cytomegalovirus exposure and HLA in healthy donors. As to this clone: Its antigen is undetermined.

Study findings and constraints: The authors listed about 170 TCR beta chains as cytomegalovirus-associated. No immune exposure information besides CMV serostatus was available. In vitro experiments confirmed that three CMV-associated chains were specific for CMV antigens.

Healthy donors of bone marrow made up the group. It was with 60 Vbeta and 13 Jbeta primers that the PCR ran. TCRdb's table, derived via immunoSEQ multiplex PCR, lists solely in-frame clones and lacks some. The sample lists some 160,000 clones; approximately 80% were seen once. Material: PBMCs. The receptor was isolated from a woman aged 18-29 years in good health and CMV-seronegative.

Here the CDR3 DNA reads TGTGCCAGCAGTCGATACAGGGAAACAGATACGCAGTATTTT. Its translation is CASSRYRETDTQYF. V is TRBV4-2 and J is TRBJ2-3; D perhaps matches TRBD1 (6 bases). The CDR3 runs 14 residues. V was cut by 6 bases and J by 3 bases, with 13 bases left in between. CDR1 is LGHNA and CDR2 is YNFKEQ in the germline V gene.